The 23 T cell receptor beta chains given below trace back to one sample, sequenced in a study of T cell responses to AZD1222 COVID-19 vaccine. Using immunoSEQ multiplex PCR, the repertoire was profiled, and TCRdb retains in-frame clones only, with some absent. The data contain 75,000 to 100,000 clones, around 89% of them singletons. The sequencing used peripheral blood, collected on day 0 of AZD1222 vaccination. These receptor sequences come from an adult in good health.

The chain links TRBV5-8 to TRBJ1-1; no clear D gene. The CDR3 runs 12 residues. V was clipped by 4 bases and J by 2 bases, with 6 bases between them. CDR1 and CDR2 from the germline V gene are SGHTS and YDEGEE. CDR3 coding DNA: TGTGCCAGCAGCCAGGAAAACACTGAAGCTTTCTTT. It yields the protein CASSQENTEAFF.

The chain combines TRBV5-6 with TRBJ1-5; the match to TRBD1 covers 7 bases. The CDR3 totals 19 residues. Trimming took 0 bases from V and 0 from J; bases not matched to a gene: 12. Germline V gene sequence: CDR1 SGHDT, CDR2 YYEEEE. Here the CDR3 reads CASSLGPIRGPYSNQPQHF. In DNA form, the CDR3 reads TGTGCCAGCAGCTTGGGCCCTATAAGGGGGCCCTATAGCAATCAGCCCCAGCATTTT. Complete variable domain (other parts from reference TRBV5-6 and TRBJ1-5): DAGVTQSPTHLIKTRGQQVTLRCSPKSGHDTVSWYQQALGQGPQFIFQYYEEEERQRGNFPDRFSGHQFPNYSSELNVNALLLGDSALYLCASSLGPIRGPYSNQPQHFGDGTRLSIL.

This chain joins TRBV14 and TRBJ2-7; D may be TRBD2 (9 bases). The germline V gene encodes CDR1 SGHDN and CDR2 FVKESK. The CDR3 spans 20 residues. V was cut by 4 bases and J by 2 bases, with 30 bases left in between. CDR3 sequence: CASSPNQTGELAGQTYEQYF. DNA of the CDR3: TGTGCCAGCAGCCCGAATCAGACAGGGGAACTAGCGGGTCAAACCTACGAGCAGTACTTC.

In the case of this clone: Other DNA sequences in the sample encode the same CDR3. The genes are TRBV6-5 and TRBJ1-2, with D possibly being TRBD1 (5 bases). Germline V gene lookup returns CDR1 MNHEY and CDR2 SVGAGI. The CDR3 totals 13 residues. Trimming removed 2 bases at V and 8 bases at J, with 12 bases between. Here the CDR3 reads CASSYRGAEGYTF. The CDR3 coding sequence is TGTGCCAGCAGTTACAGGGGAGCGGAAGGCTACACCTTC.

The CDR3 region has the DNA TGTGCCAGTAGTATTAGCGGGCAAGGGGACACCGGGGAGCTGTTTTTT. It translates to CASSISGQGDTGELFF. This rearrangement joins TRBV19 to TRBJ2-2; 7 nucleotides align to TRBD2. The germline V gene encodes CDR1 LNHDA and CDR2 SQIVND (reference sequence). This CDR3 has 16 amino acids. V was clipped by 3 bases and J by 3 bases; unmatched bases: 7.

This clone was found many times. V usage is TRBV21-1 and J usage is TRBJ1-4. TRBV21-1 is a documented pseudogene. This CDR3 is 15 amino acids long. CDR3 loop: CASLRGDSLNEKLFF. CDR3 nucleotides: TGTGCCAGCTTAAGGGGAGACAGTCTGAATGAAAAACTGTTTTTT.

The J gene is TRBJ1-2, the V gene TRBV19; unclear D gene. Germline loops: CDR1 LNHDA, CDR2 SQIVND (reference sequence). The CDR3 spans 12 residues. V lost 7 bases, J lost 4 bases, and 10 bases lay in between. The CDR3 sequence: CASNIRTYGYTF. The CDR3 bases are TGTGCCAGTAACATCAGGACCTATGGCTACACCTTC. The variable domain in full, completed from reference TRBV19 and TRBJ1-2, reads DGGITQSPKYLFRKEGQNVTLSCEQNLNHDAMYWYRQDPGQGLRLIYYSQIVNDFQKGDIAEGYSVSREKKESFPLTVTSAQKNPTAFYLCASNIRTYGYTFGSGTRLTVV.

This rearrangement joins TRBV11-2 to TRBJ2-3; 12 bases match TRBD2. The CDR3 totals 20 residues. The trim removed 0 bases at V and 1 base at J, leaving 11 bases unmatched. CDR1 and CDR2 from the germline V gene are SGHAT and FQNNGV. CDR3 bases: TGTGCCAGCAGCTTAGATCCTTGGCTAGCGGGGGGGCCGGGCACAGATACGCAGTATTTT. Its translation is CASSLDPWLAGGPGTDTQYF.

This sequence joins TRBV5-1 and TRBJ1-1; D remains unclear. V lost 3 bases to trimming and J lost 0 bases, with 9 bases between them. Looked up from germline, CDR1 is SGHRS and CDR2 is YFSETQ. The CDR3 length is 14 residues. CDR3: CASSYEQMNTEAFF. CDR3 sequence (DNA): TGCGCCAGCAGCTATGAACAGATGAACACTGAAGCTTTCTTT.

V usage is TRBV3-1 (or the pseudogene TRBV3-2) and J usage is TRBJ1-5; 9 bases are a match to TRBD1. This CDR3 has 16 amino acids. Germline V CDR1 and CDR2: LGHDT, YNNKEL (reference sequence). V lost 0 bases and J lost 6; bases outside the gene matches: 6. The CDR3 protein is CASSQDPTGGGQPQHF. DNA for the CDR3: TGTGCCAGCAGCCAAGATCCGACAGGGGGAGGTCAGCCCCAGCATTTT.

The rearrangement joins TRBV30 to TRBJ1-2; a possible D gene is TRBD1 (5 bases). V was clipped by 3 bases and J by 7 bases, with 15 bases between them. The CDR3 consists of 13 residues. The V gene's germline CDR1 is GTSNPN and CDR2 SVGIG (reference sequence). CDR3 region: CAWRSQGGLGYTF. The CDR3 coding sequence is TGTGCCTGGAGGTCCCAGGGCGGACTTGGCTACACCTTC.

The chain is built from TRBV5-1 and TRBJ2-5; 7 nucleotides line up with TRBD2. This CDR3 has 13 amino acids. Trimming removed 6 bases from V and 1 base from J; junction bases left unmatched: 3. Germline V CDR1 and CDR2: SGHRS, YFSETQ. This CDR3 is CASTASGQETQYF. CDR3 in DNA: TGCGCCAGCACTGCTAGCGGCCAAGAGACCCAGTACTTC. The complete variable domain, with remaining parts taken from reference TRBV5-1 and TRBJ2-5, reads KAGVTQTPRYLIKTRGQQVTLSCSPISGHRSVSWYQQTPGQGLQFLFEYFSETQRNKGNFPGRFSGRQFSNSRSEMNVSTLELGDSALYLCASTASGQETQYFGPGTRLLVL.

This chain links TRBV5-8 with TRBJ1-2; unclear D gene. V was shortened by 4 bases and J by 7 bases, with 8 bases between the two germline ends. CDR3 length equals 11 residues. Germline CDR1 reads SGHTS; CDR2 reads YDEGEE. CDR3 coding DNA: TGTGCCAGCAGCCTCTTCCTTGGCTACACCTTC. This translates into CASSLFLGYTF.

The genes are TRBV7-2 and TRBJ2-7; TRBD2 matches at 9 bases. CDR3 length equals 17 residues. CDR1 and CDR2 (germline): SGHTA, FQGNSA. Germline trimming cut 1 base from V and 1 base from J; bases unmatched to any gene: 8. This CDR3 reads CASSLVTSGSWSYEQYF. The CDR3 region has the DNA TGTGCCAGCAGCTTAGTAACTAGCGGGTCCTGGTCCTACGAGCAGTACTTC.

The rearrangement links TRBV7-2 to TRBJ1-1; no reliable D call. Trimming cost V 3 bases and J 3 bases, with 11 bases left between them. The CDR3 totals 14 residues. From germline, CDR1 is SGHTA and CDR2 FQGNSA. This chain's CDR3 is CASSLGRRDTEAFF. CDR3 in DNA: TGTGCCAGCAGCTTGGGCCGACGGGACACTGAAGCTTTCTTT.

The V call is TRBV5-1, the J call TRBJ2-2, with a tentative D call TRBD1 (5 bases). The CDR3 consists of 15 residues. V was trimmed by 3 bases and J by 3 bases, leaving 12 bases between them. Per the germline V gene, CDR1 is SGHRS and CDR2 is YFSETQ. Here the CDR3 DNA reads TGCGCCAGCAGCTCTGGACATGGCGACACCGGGGAGCTGTTTTTT. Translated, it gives CASSSGHGDTGELFF.

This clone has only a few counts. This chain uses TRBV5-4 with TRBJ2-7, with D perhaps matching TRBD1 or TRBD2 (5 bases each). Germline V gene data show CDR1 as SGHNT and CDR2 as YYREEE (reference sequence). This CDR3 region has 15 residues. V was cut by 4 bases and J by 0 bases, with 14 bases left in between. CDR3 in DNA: TGTGCCAGCAGCCCCGGGACCCTGAGCTCCTACGAGCAGTACTTC. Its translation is CASSPGTLSSYEQYF.

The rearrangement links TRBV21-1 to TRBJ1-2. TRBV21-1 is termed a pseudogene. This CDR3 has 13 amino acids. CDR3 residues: CASSKDPFYGYTF. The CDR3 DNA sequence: TGTGCCAGCAGCAAAGATCCGTTCTATGGCTACACCTTC.

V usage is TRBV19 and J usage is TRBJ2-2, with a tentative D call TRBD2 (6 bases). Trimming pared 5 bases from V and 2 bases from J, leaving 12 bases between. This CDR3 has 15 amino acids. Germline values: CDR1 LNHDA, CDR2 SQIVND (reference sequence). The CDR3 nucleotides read TGTGCCAGTAGTCCTTCTAGCGCCAACACCGGGGAGCTGTTTTTT. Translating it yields CASSPSSANTGELFF. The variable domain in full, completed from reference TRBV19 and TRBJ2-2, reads DGGITQSPKYLFRKEGQNVTLSCEQNLNHDAMYWYRQDPGQGLRLIYYSQIVNDFQKGDIAEGYSVSREKKESFPLTVTSAQKNPTAFYLCASSPSSANTGELFFGEGSRLTVL.

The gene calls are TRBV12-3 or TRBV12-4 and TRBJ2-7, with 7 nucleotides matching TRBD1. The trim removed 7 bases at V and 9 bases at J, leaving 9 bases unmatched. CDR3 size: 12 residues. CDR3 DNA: TGTGCCAGCAAAACGACAGGGCGGGTGCAGTACTTC. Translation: CASKTTGRVQYF.

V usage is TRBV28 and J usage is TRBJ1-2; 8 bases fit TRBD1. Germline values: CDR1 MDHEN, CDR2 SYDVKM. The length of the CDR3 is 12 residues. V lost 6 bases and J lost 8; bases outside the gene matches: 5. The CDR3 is CASRKSGGGYTF. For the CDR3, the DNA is TGTGCCAGCAGAAAGTCAGGGGGCGGCTACACCTTC.

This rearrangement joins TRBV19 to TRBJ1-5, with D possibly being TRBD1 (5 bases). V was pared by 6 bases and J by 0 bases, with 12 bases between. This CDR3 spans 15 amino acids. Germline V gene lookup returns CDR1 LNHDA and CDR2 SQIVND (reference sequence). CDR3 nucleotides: TGTGCCAGTAGAGGAGACAGTTATAGCAATCAGCCCCAGCATTTT. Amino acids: CASRGDSYSNQPQHF.

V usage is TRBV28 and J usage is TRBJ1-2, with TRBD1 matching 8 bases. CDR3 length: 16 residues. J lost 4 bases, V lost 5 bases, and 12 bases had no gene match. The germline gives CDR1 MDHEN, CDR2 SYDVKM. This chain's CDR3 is CASSPDRTGRTYGYTF. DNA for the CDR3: TGTGCCAGCAGTCCCGATCGGACAGGGAGGACCTATGGCTACACCTTC.